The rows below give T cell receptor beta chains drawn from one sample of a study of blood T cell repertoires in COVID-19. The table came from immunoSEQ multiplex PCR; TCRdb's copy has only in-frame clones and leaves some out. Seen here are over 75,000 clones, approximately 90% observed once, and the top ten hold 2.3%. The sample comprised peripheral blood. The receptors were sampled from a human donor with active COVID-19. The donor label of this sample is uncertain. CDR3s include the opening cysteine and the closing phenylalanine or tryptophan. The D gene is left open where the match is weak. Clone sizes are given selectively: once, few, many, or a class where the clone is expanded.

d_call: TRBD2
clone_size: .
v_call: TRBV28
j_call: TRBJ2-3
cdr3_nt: TGTGCCAGCAGTTCCCCGGGAGGGCCAAGAGATACGCAGTATTTT
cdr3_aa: CASSSPGGPRDTQYF

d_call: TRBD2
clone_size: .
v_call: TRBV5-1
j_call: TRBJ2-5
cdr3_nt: TGCGCCAGCAGCTCCGGTTGGACTAGCGACCAAGAGACCCAGTACTTC
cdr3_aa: CASSSGWTSDQETQYF

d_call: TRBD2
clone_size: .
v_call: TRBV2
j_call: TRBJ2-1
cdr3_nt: TGTGCCAGCAGCCCGACTAGCGGGGGGGGCAATGAGCAGTTCTTC
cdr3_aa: CASSPTSGGGNEQFF

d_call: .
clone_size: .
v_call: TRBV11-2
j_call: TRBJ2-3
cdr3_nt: TGTGCCAGCAGCTTAGCGGGGTTCACAGATACGCAGTATTTT
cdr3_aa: CASSLAGFTDTQYF

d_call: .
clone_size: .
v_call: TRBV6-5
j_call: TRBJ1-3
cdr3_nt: TGTGCCAGCACTGTAGGGAGGGGAAACACCATATATTTT
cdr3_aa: CASTVGRGNTIYF

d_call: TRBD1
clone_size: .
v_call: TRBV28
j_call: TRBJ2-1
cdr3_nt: TGTGCCAGCAGTCTTCGGGACAGGGGATACAATGAGCAGTTCTTC
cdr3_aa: CASSLRDRGYNEQFF

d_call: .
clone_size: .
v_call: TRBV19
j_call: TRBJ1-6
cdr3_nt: TGTGCCAGTAGTATTCTCGGCACAGAGAATTCACCCCTCCACTTT
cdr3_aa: CASSILGTENSPLHF

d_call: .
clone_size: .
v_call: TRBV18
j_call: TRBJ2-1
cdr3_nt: TGTGCCAGCTCACCAGCGGAGTGGTTTCACTCCTACAATGAGCAGTTCTTC
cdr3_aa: CASSPAEWFHSYNEQFF

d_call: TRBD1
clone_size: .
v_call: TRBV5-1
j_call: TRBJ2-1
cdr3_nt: TGCGCCAGCAGCTGGGACAGAAGCTCCTACAATGAGCAGTTCTTC
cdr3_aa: CASSWDRSSYNEQFF

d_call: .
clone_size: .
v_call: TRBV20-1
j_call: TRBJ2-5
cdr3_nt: TGCAGTGCTAGTGTTGGGCTCCAAGAGACCCAGTACTTC
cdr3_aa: CSASVGLQETQYF

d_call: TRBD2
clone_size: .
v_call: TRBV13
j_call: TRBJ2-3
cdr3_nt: TGTGCCAGCAGCTTAAAGCGGGGAAGCACAGATACGCAGTATTTT
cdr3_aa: CASSLKRGSTDTQYF

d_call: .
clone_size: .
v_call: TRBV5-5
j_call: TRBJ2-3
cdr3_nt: TGTGCCAGCAGCTTGTTTACTGCGGGCGGTACAGATACGCAGTATTTT
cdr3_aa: CASSLFTAGGTDTQYF

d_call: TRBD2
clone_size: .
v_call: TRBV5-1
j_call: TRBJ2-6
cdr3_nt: TGCGCCAGCAGCTTGCGGCGGGGGGATAGCTCTGGGGCCAACGTCCTGACTTTC
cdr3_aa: CASSLRRGDSSGANVLTF

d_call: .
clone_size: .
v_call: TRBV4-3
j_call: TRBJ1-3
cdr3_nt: TGCGCCAGCAGCCCCAGGGGTAATACTGGTGGAAACACCATATATTTT
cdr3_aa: CASSPRGNTGGNTIYF

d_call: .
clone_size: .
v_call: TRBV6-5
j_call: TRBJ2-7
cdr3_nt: TGTGCCAGCGGGGCAGGGGCGTTCTACGAGCAGTACTTC
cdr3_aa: CASGAGAFYEQYF

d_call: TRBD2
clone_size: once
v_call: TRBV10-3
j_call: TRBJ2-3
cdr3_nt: TGTGCCATCAGTGTAGCAGCGGGGGGACGGGATACGCAGTATTTT
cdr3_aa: CAISVAAGGRDTQYF

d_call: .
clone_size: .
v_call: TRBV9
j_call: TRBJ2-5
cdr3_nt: TGTGCCAGCAGCGTAGGGGCAGGCAAAGAGACCCAGTACTTC
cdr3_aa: CASSVGAGKETQYF

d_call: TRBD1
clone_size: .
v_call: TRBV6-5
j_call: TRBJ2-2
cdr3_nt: TGTGCCAGCAGTCCAACAGGGGTTCGGACCGGGGAGCTGTTTTTT
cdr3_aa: CASSPTGVRTGELFF

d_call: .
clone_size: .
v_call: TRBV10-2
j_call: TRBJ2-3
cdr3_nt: TGCGCCAGCAGTGAGTCGGTGGCAGGGCTCGGCACATATACGCAGTATTTT
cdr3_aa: CASSESVAGLGTYTQYF

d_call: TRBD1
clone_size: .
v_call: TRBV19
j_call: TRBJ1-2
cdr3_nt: TGTGCCAGTAGTACCGAACGCCGACAGGGGGCTAATGGCTACACCTTC
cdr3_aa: CASSTERRQGANGYTF

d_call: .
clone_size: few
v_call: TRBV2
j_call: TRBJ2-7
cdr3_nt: TGTGCCAGCAGTCCCCACGGTCCCGGGGACTACGAGCAGTACTTC
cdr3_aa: CASSPHGPGDYEQYF

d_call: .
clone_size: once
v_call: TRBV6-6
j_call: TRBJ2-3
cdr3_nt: TGTGCCAGCAGTTATGGCAGATACACAGATACGCAGTATTTT
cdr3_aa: CASSYGRYTDTQYF

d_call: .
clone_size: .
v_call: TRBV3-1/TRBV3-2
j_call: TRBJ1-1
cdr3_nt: TGTGCCAGCAGCCAAGCTAGACTGGACATGAACACTGAAGCTTTCTTT
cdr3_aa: CASSQARLDMNTEAFF

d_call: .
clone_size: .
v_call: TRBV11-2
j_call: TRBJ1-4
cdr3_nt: TGTGCCAGCAACAACCAGAGGGGGACACATGCAACTAATGAAAAACTGTTTTTT
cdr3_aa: CASNNQRGTHATNEKLFF

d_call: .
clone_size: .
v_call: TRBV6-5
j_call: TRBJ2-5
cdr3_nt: TGTGCCAGCAGTTCCCTTCGAGAAGAGACCCAGTACTTC
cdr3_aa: CASSSLREETQYF

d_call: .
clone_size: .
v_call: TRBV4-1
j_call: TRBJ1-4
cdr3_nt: TGCGCCAGCAGCCAAGTTTTCCCCCTGGGCGAAAAACTGTTTTTT
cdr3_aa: CASSQVFPLGEKLFF

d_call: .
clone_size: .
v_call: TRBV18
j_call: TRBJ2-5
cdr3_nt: TGTGCCAGCTCACGGGGGCTGGTCCAAGAGACCCAGTACTTC
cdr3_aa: CASSRGLVQETQYF

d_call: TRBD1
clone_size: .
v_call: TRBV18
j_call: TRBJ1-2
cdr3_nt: TGTGCCAGCTCACCACCCCCAGCGAGACAGGGCTCGGTGGAAGGCTACACCTTC
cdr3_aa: CASSPPPARQGSVEGYTF

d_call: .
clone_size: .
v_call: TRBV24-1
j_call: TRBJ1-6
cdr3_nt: TGTGCCACCAGTGATCCCAATTGGAGCTCCTATAATTCACCCCTCCACTTT
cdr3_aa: CATSDPNWSSYNSPLHF

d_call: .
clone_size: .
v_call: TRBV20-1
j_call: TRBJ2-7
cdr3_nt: TGCAGTGGAGGGCAGGTCCACGAGCAGTACTTC
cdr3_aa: CSGGQVHEQYF

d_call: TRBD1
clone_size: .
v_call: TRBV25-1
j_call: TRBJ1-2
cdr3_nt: TGTGCCAGCAGTGGTCAACAGGGGCCGGGGTGGGGCTACACCTTC
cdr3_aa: CASSGQQGPGWGYTF

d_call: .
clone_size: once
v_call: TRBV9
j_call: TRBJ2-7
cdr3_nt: TGTGCCAGCAGCGTAGGACAGGCCCCCTACGAGCAGTACTTC
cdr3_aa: CASSVGQAPYEQYF

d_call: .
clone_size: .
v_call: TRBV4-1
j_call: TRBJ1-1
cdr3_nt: TGCGCCAGCAGCCAACGGCAGGGTGAAGCTTTCTTT
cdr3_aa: CASSQRQGEAFF

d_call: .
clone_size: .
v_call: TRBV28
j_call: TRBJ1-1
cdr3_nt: TGTGCCAGCAGTCCCTCAGCGGGCACTGAAGCTTTCTTT
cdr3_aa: CASSPSAGTEAFF

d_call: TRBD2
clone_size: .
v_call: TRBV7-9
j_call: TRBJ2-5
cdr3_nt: TGTGCCAGCAGCCCCCCGGGGGGGGCCCAGTACTTC
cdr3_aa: CASSPPGGAQYF

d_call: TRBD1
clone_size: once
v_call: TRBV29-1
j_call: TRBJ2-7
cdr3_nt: TGCAGCGTTGGGAGACAGGGTTACGAGCAGTACTTC
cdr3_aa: CSVGRQGYEQYF

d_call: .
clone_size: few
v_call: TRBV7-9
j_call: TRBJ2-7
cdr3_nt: TGTGCCAGCAGCTTAGCACAGGGTCCCGAGCAGTACTTC
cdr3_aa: CASSLAQGPEQYF

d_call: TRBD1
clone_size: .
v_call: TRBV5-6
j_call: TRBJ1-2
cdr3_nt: TGTGCCAGCAGCCAGCTAAGCGTTCTGGGACAGGGGAGAGGCTACACCTTC
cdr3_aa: CASSQLSVLGQGRGYTF

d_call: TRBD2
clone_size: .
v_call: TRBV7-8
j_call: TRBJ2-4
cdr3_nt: TGTGCCAGCAGCCCGCGGGAGGCGATAAACATTCAGTACTTC
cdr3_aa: CASSPREAINIQYF

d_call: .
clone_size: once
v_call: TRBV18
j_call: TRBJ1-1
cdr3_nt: TGTGCCAGCTCACCGGCAGGAAACACTGAAGCTTTCTTT
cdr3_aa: CASSPAGNTEAFF

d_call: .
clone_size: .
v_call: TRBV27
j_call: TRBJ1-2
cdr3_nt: TGTGCCAGCAGTTCCGAGGGTTATGGCTACACCTTC
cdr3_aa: CASSSEGYGYTF

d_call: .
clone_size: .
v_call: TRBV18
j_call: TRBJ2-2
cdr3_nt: TGTGCCAGCTCGCACAGGGTAGGCACCGGGGAGCTGTTTTTT
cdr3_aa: CASSHRVGTGELFF

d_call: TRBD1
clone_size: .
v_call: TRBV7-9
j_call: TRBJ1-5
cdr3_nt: TGTGCCAGCAGCTTAGCGCGAGGAGGGGGCGCGGGCAATCAGCCCCAGCATTTT
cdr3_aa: CASSLARGGGAGNQPQHF

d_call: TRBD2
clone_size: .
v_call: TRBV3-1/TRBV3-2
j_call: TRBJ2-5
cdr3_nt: TGTGCCAGCAGCCCCGGGGTAGCGGGGGCTAGGTCGGAGACCCAGTACTTC
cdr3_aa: CASSPGVAGARSETQYF

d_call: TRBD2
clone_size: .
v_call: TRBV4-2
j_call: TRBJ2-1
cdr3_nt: TGTGCCAGCAGCCAAGGGCACCGGGGGGGTTTCTACAATGAGCAGTTCTTC
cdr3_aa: CASSQGHRGGFYNEQFF

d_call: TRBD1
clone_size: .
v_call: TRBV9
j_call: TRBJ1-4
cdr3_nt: TGTGCCAGCAGCGTATTCGCACCGGGACAGAGGTTGTTTTTT
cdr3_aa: CASSVFAPGQRLFF

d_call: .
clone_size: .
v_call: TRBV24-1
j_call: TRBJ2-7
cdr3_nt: TGTGCCACCAGTGATTTGGGGCGCGAGCAGTACTTC
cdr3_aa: CATSDLGREQYF

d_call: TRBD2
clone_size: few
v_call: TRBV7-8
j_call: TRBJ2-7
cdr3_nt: TGTGCCAGCAGCTTCCCCGGGGAGGGCCAGTCCTACGAGCAGTACTTC
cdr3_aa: CASSFPGEGQSYEQYF

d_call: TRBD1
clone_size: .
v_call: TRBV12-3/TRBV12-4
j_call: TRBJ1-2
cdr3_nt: TGTGCCAGCAGTCGGACAGGGTTGTATGGTACCTTC
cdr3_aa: CASSRTGLYGTF

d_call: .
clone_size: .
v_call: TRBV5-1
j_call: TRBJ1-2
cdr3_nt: TGCGCCAGCAGCTTGGCCGGGCGGGACTATGGCTACACCTTC
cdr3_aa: CASSLAGRDYGYTF

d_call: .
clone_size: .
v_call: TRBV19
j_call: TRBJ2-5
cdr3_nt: TGTGCCAGTAGTATAGGGTCGACAGAACAAGAGACCCAGTACTTC
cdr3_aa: CASSIGSTEQETQYF

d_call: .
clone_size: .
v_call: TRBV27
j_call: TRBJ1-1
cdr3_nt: TGTGCCAGCAGTCCGGGGACATTTTCGTACGCTTTCTTT
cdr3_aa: CASSPGTFSYAFF

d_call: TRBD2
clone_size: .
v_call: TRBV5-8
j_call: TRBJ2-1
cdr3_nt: TGTGCCAGCCCTTTAGCGGGGGGGCTATACAATGAGCAGTTCTTC
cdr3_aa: CASPLAGGLYNEQFF